What follows are 17 T cell receptor beta chains derived from one specimen sequenced in a study of CD8+CD57+ T cells in acquired aplastic anemia. Profiling of TCR beta VDJ combinations and CDR3 sequences used genomic DNA as template. One entry per CDR3 protein, called by TCRdb with MiXCR from the reads. The sample yields about 150,000 distinct CDR3 sequences, approximately 51% seen once. Patients chosen for sequencing had shown CD8+CD57+ cell expansion by flow cytometry. The sequenced sample consisted of sorted CD4+, CD8+, or CD8+CD57+ T cells (not recorded which) from PBMCs. The receptors shown here come from a human donor with aplastic anemia.

The chain couples TRBV20-1 to TRBJ2-5, with 8 bases lining up with TRBD1. From germline, CDR1 is DFQATT and CDR2 SNEGSKA (reference sequence). This CDR3 has 16 amino acids. V shed 3 bases and J 5 bases; nucleotides not matched to a gene: 14. CDR3 loop: CSASGQGGLGWETQYF. CDR3 in DNA: TGCAGTGCTAGCGGACAGGGCGGGTTGGGATGGGAGACCCAGTACTTC.

The rearrangement uses TRBV6-1 and TRBJ2-1; 10 bases map to TRBD1. Germline lookup yields CDR1 MNHNS and CDR2 SASEGT. V dropped 6 bases and J dropped 6; count of bases not matched to a gene: 14. The CDR3 length is 17 residues. For the CDR3, the DNA is TGTGCCAGCAGCGTAGCCCCGGGACAGGGGTCCGGCAATGAGCAGTTCTTC. Protein product: CASSVAPGQGSGNEQFF.

The chain has TRBV9 and TRBJ1-6; 8 nucleotides line up with TRBD1. Germline CDR1 is SGDLS and CDR2 is YYNGEE. V shed 4 bases and J 9 bases; nucleotides not matched to a gene: 9. There are 15 residues in the CDR3. In DNA, the CDR3 is TGTGCCAGCAGCACCTTCGACAGGGGAGGTTCACCCCTCCACTTT. As protein: CASSTFDRGGSPLHF.

This sequence joins TRBV20-1 and TRBJ2-5; D is ambiguous. This CDR3 region has 12 residues. V was shortened by 5 bases and J by 4 bases, with 11 bases between the two germline ends. The germline V gene encodes CDR1 DFQATT and CDR2 SNEGSKA (reference sequence). CDR3: CSAGKKSETQYF. Written as DNA, the CDR3 is TGCAGTGCTGGGAAAAAATCAGAGACCCAGTACTTC.

Note on this clonotype: At one end the junction does not follow the germline gene, possibly because of a read error. The chain combines TRBV10-1 with TRBJ2-1, with 9 bases identical to TRBD2. From germline, CDR1 is WNHNN and CDR2 SYGVQD (reference sequence). This CDR3 has 13 amino acids. Here the CDR3 reads CATSGIAGVEQFF. The CDR3 bases are TGTGCCACCAGTGGCATAGCGGGGGTTGAGCAGTTCTTC.

This clonotype was seen once. The gene calls are TRBV29-1 and TRBJ2-3, with 8 positions matching TRBD2. The CDR3 has 14 amino acids. Germline CDR1 and CDR2: SQVTM and ANQGSEA. V lost 8 bases to trimming and J lost 11 bases; unmatched junction nucleotides: 18. CDR3 sequence (DNA): TGCAGCCTTGGGGACGGGAGGGCCTGGGATGAGCAGTATTTT. Translated, it gives CSLGDGRAWDEQYF.

There are many counts of this clonotype. The CDR3 here is CASIPPGGWDTEAFF. For the CDR3, the DNA is TGTGCCAGCATCCCCCCGGGGGGCTGGGACACTGAAGCTTTCTTT. The chain uses TRBV5-6 and TRBJ1-1; possible D gene TRBD1, 6 bases. The germline V gene has CDR1 SGHDT and CDR2 YYEEEE. The length of the CDR3 is 15 residues. Between the trimmed V and J ends, which lost 6 bases and 3 bases, there was a span of 18 bases. The complete variable domain, with remaining parts taken from reference TRBV5-6 and TRBJ1-1, reads DAGVTQSPTHLIKTRGQQVTLRCSPKSGHDTVSWYQQALGQGPQFIFQYYEEEERQRGNFPDRFSGHQFPNYSSELNVNALLLGDSALYLCASIPPGGWDTEAFFGQGTRLTVV.

The chain combines TRBV7-8 with TRBJ2-7; 7 bases match TRBD2. CDR1 and CDR2 (germline): SGHVS, FQNEAQ. V shed 5 bases, J shed 5 bases, and the junction held 9 bases outside the gene matches. This CDR3 is built from 14 residues. The CDR3 DNA reads as TGTGCCAGCAGCCGTGGACTAGAGACTAACGAGCAGTACTTC. It encodes CASSRGLETNEQYF.

This clonotype was seen many times. The J gene is TRBJ1-3, the V gene TRBV12-3 or TRBV12-4, with D possibly TRBD1 on 6 matching bases. The germline V and J ends were trimmed by 6 bases and 5 bases, with 11 bases remaining between them. This CDR3 region has 13 residues. CDR3 nucleotide sequence: TGTGCCAGCAGCCCCGGACAGAGAAACACCATATATTTT. It codes for CASSPGQRNTIYF.

This clonotype was observed many times. CDR3 region: CASSEGEGTNTGELFF. In DNA form, the CDR3 reads TGCGCCAGCAGTGAAGGTGAGGGAACGAACACCGGGGAGCTGTTTTTT. The chain joins TRBV10-1 to TRBJ2-2; TRBD2 might be the D (5 bases). Germline V CDR1 and CDR2: WNHNN, SYGVQD (reference sequence). The CDR3 has 16 residues. V was pared by 3 bases and J by 0 bases, with 11 bases between.

This clonotype was counted ten times or more. This chain links TRBV20-1 with TRBJ2-1, with TRBD2 matching 8 bases. Germline loops: CDR1 DFQATT, CDR2 SNEGSKA (reference sequence). The CDR3 runs 12 residues. J was trimmed by 6 bases and V by 7 bases; bases with no gene match: 5. The CDR3: CSVGLAGNEQFF. The CDR3 DNA is TGCAGTGTCGGACTAGCCGGCAATGAGCAGTTCTTC.

V is TRBV7-9 and J is TRBJ2-7, with D perhaps matching TRBD1 (6 bases). Looked up from germline, CDR1 is SEHNR and CDR2 is FQNEAQ (reference sequence). There are 12 residues in the CDR3. Trimming shortened V by 7 bases and J by 6 bases, and 13 bases separated the two germline ends. Here the CDR3 reads CASNYRASEQYF. The DNA for the CDR3 is TGTGCCAGCAACTACAGGGCCTCCGAGCAGTACTTC.

There are a few counts of this clonotype. The chain couples TRBV5-6 to TRBJ2-2; 8 bases match TRBD1. Germline loops: CDR1 SGHDT, CDR2 YYEEEE. The CDR3 length is 14 residues. V was pared by 4 bases and J by 6 bases, with 5 bases of the junction left unmatched. The CDR3: CASSSRRGPGELFF. The CDR3 region has the DNA TGTGCCAGCAGCAGCCGCAGGGGGCCCGGGGAGCTGTTTTTT. The variable domain in full, completed from reference TRBV5-6 and TRBJ2-2, reads DAGVTQSPTHLIKTRGQQVTLRCSPKSGHDTVSWYQQALGQGPQFIFQYYEEEERQRGNFPDRFSGHQFPNYSSELNVNALLLGDSALYLCASSSRRGPGELFFGEGSRLTVL.

There are a few counts of this clonotype. The chain links TRBV5-1 to TRBJ1-1, with D possibly matching TRBD1 (6 bases). V lost 3 bases, J lost 1 base, and 10 bases lay in between. There are 14 residues in the CDR3. CDR1 is SGHRS, CDR2 YFSETQ, per germline. CDR3 region: CASSWGGSNTEAFF. In DNA form, the CDR3 reads TGCGCCAGCAGCTGGGGGGGCTCGAACACTGAAGCTTTCTTT.

This clonotype has just a few counts. The chain joins TRBV7-9 to TRBJ2-1; no definite D call. Germline V gene data show CDR1 as SEHNR and CDR2 as FQNEAQ (reference sequence). V was clipped by 5 bases and J by 4 bases, with 9 bases between them. The length of the CDR3 is 13 residues. The CDR3 loop is CASSLMEYNEQFF. CDR3 nucleotides: TGTGCCAGCAGCCTGATGGAATACAATGAGCAGTTCTTC.

The CDR3, as DNA: TGTGCCAGCAGCGACGGACAGGTCCGGTGGACCCAGTACTTC. It translates to CASSDGQVRWTQYF. The chain combines TRBV2 with TRBJ2-5; 7 bases align to TRBD1. Trimming at V came to 6 bases and at J to 7 bases, leaving 11 bases not matched to a gene. The CDR3 has 14 amino acids. CDR1 is SNHLY and CDR2 is FYNNEI in the germline V gene.

In its sample, this clonotype was seen once. A much larger clone differs by one base, so this may be a read error. The chain uses TRBV5-5 and TRBJ1-5; D is possibly TRBD1 (5 bases). This CDR3 spans 16 amino acids. V was cut by 0 bases and J by 2 bases, with 12 bases left in between. Germline V gene lookup returns CDR1 SGHKS and CDR2 YYEKEE (reference sequence). The CDR3 sequence is CASSLVGGVGNQPQHF. In DNA form, the CDR3 reads TGTGCCAGCAGCTTGGTGGGGGGGGTGGGCAATCAGCCCCAGCATTTT.